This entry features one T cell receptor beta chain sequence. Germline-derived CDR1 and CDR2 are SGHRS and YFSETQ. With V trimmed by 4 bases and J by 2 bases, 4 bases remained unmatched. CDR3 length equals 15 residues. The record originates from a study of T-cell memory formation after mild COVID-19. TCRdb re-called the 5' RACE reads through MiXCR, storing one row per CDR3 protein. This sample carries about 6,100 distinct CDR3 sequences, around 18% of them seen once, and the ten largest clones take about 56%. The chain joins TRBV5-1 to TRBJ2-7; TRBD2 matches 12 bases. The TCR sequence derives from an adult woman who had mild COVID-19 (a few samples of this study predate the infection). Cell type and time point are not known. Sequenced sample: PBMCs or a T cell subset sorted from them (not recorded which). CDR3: CASSDPSGGAYEQYF. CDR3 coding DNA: TGCGCCAGCAGCGACCCTAGCGGGGGGGCCTACGAGCAGTACTTC.